This T cell receptor (beta chain) was documented in a study of cytomegalovirus exposure and HLA in healthy donors. Points from the study as a whole: Reports state that TCR beta sequences accurately predicted most subjects' HLA-A and HLA-B alleles. There were several of the most significant clusters that appeared linked to common viral pathogens in a later analysis.

Trimming removed 3 bases from V and 2 bases from J, with 10 bases in between. Per the germline V gene, CDR1 is SQVTM and CDR2 is ANQGSEA. There are 13 residues in the CDR3. In the PCR, 60 Vbeta and 13 Jbeta primers were used. Generated by immunoSEQ multiplex PCR, the TCRdb table keeps only in-frame clones and is missing some. Of around 110,000 clones listed, approximately 81% are singletons. Concerning this clone itself: Its specificity is unknown.

This sequence originates from a man aged 25-40 years in good health and CMV-seronegative. Sequenced sample: PBMCs. This chain links TRBV29-1 with TRBJ1-2, with D possibly matching TRBD1 (6 bases). The CDR3 spells CSVDIQGNYGYTF. The CDR3 region has the DNA TGCAGCGTTGATATCCAGGGGAACTATGGCTACACCTTC.